The 25 T cell receptor beta chains listed next were all sequenced from one sample in a study of yellow fever vaccine responses in identical twins (dated by TCRdb to 2016 to 2019). The library was generated by RT-PCR. Sequencing was performed on an Illumina HiSeq 2500. Using fastp trimming at Q25 and MiXCR clonotype assembly, TCRdb reanalyzed the public sequencing data and kept in-frame beta chains. For every CDR3 protein sequence, its rows merge into one entry that carries the most common genes and DNA. The sample records some 14,000 distinct CDR3 sequences, around 84% of which are singletons. The leading ten clones occupy around 0.64% of the sample. The specimen comprised T cells from blood (PBMCs), unsorted or a sorted subset (not recorded which), sampled before or after yellow fever vaccination (not recorded which). Receptor source: a woman aged 18-29 years who received the yellow fever vaccine. Donor details come from another sample of the same person, matched by shared clones.

The genes are TRBV7-7 and TRBJ2-5; 7 bases match TRBD2. The germline CDR1 and CDR2 sequences are SSHAT and FNYEAQ (reference sequence). Unmatched junction bases numbered 5, after V lost 5 bases and J lost 2 bases. The CDR3 totals 14 residues. CDR3 region: CASSVGGRQETQYF. The DNA for the CDR3 is TGTGCCAGCAGCGTGGGGGGGAGACAAGAGACCCAGTACTTC.

The rearrangement links TRBV18 to TRBJ2-2, with D unresolved. Trimming cost V 0 bases and J 4 bases, with 6 bases left between them. There are 14 residues in the CDR3. Germline V CDR1 and CDR2: KGHSH, LQKENI. CDR3 amino acids: CASSPPPGTGELFF. For the CDR3, the DNA is TGTGCCAGCTCACCACCGCCGGGCACCGGGGAGCTGTTTTTT.

The chain joins TRBV2 to TRBJ2-1; D not certain. The CDR3 has 13 amino acids. Germline loops: CDR1 SNHLY, CDR2 FYNNEI. The V and J ends lost 0 bases and 9 bases respectively, with 9 bases between them. In DNA form, the CDR3 reads TGTGCCAGCAGTGAAGCCACGTTGGGTGAGCAGTTCTTC. It is translated as CASSEATLGEQFF.

The V and J genes are TRBV13 and TRBJ1-5; D is undetermined. Trimming took 7 bases from V and 4 from J, leaving 14 bases between them. Germline CDR1 reads PRHDT; CDR2 reads FYEKMQ (reference sequence). The CDR3 covers 14 residues. The CDR3 DNA reads as TGTGCCAGCACCTCCGGTCTGGGTAATCAGCCCCAGCATTTT. Translated, it gives CASTSGLGNQPQHF. The full variable domain, completed using reference TRBV13 and TRBJ1-5, is AAGVIQSPRHLIKEKRETATLKCYPIPRHDTVYWYQQGPGQDPQFLISFYEKMQSDKGSIPDRFSAQQFSDYHSELNMSSLELGDSALYFCASTSGLGNQPQHFGDGTRLSIL.

The rearrangement links TRBV19 to TRBJ1-2, with a tentative D call TRBD1 (5 bases). V dropped 5 bases and J dropped 3 bases, with 10 bases sitting between them. This CDR3 has 13 amino acids. Germline values: CDR1 LNHDA, CDR2 SQIVND (reference sequence). CDR3 residues: CASSLARDYGYTF. The CDR3, as DNA: TGTGCCAGTAGTTTGGCCAGGGACTATGGCTACACCTTC.

This chain connects TRBV12-3 or TRBV12-4 to TRBJ1-2; D might be TRBD1 (6 bases). This CDR3 is 10 amino acids long. Trimming removed 6 bases at V and 8 bases at J, with 7 bases between. This CDR3 reads CASRGTGYTF. In DNA form, the CDR3 reads TGTGCCAGCAGGGGGACAGGCTACACCTTC.

The chain couples TRBV19 to TRBJ2-3; 9 bases fit TRBD1. Germline lookup yields CDR1 LNHDA and CDR2 SQIVND (reference sequence). The CDR3 has 15 residues. V lost 7 bases to trimming and J lost 0 bases; unmatched junction nucleotides: 5. For the CDR3, the DNA is TGTGCCAGTACTTCACAGGGGGCAAGCACAGATACGCAGTATTTT. It encodes CASTSQGASTDTQYF.

V gene TRBV12-3 or TRBV12-4 combines with J gene TRBJ1-6, with 7 bases identical to TRBD1. V lost 7 bases and J lost 8; bases outside the gene matches: 8. The CDR3 loop spans 14 amino acids. CDR3 sequence (DNA): TGTGCCAGCACTCTCACAGGGGTGGATTCACCCCTCCACTTT. Protein product: CASTLTGVDSPLHF.

The sample holds one count of this clonotype. This rearrangement joins TRBV11-1 to TRBJ2-1; 8 bases agree with TRBD1. CDR1 is SGHAT, CDR2 FQDESV, per germline (reference sequence). The trim removed 4 bases at V and 7 bases at J, leaving 9 bases unmatched. This CDR3 spans 15 amino acids. The CDR3 protein is CASSSQGAPGNEQFF. CDR3 in DNA: TGTGCCAGCAGCTCTCAGGGGGCCCCTGGTAATGAGCAGTTCTTC.

The rearrangement links TRBV29-1 to TRBJ2-1, with 7 bases that match TRBD2. V gave up 7 bases and J gave up 0 bases; unmatched junction bases: 9. Germline CDR1 reads SQVTM; CDR2 reads ANQGSEA. The CDR3 is 15 residues long. CDR3 sequence reads: CSAQDAGVSYNEQFF. The CDR3 DNA is TGCAGCGCCCAAGACGCGGGAGTCTCCTACAATGAGCAGTTCTTC.

This chain joins TRBV7-8 and TRBJ1-1, with D possibly matching TRBD1 (5 bases). Germline V CDR1 and CDR2: SGHVS, FQNEAQ. This CDR3 has 13 amino acids. Trimming removed 3 bases at V and 5 bases at J, with 10 bases between. The CDR3 DNA follows: TGTGCCAGCAGCTTCGCGGGGGGAACTGAAGCTTTCTTT. Encoded protein: CASSFAGGTEAFF.

The J gene is TRBJ1-5, the V gene TRBV18; D not resolved. Germline CDR1 and CDR2: KGHSH and LQKENI. Trimming took 6 bases from V and 1 from J, leaving 7 bases between them. The CDR3 length is 13 residues. The CDR3, as DNA: TGTGCCAGCTCCGGTGGGAGCAATCAGCCCCAGCATTTT. Protein product: CASSGGSNQPQHF.

The CDR3 DNA reads TGCGCCAGCAGTCCCTCGGGACGTTTGAACACTGAAGCTTTCTTT. As protein: CASSPSGRLNTEAFF. This rearrangement joins TRBV23-1 to TRBJ1-1; TRBD1 is a possible D gene (5 bases). TRBV23-1 carries the ORF label, with uncertain function. V was trimmed by 4 bases and J by 0 bases, leaving 12 bases between them. The CDR3 has 15 amino acids.

The genes are TRBV20-1 and TRBJ1-2; D uncertain. Trimming left V 2 bases short and J 10 bases short, with 8 bases between. Per germline, CDR1 DFQATT and CDR2 SNEGSKA (reference sequence). This CDR3 region has 10 residues. The CDR3 DNA sequence: TGCAGTGCTAGAAGTGGACCCTACACCTTC. This translates into CSARSGPYTF.

The chain recombines TRBV11-3 with TRBJ2-7; unclear D gene. Looked up from germline, CDR1 is SGHNT and CDR2 is YENEEA. The CDR3 has 15 residues. Trimming cost V 0 bases and J 6 bases, with 15 bases left between them. The CDR3 loop reads CASSLEGAAFGEQYF. CDR3 nucleotides: TGTGCCAGCAGCTTAGAAGGCGCAGCCTTCGGCGAGCAGTACTTC. The variable domain in full, with the rest retrieved from reference TRBV11-3 and TRBJ2-7, is EAGVVQSPRYKIIEKKQPVAFWCNPISGHNTLYWYLQNLGQGPELLIRYENEEAVDDSQLPKDRFSAERLKGVDSTLKIQPAELGDSAVYLCASSLEGAAFGEQYFGPGTRLTVT.

V is TRBV7-3 and J is TRBJ2-7; 8 positions agree with TRBD1. The CDR3 runs 17 residues. CDR1 and CDR2 (germline): SGHTA, FQGTGA. With 1 base clipped from V and 5 bases from J, the junction kept 13 bases outside the gene matches. The CDR3 nucleotides read TGTGCCAGCAGCTTAATACGGATGACAGGGGCGATGGACGAGCAGTACTTC. This gives the protein CASSLIRMTGAMDEQYF.

The chain has TRBV11-1 and TRBJ2-3; 7 bases agree with TRBD1. Germline trimming cut 4 bases from V and 4 bases from J; bases unmatched to any gene: 2. Germline V lookup: CDR1 SGHAT, CDR2 FQDESV (reference sequence). The CDR3 consists of 13 residues. CDR3 sequence: CASSSTGADTQYF. CDR3 coding DNA: TGTGCCAGCAGCTCCACAGGGGCAGATACGCAGTATTTT.

The chain links TRBV21-1 to TRBJ2-2. TRBV21-1 is flagged as a pseudogene. The CDR3 covers 16 residues. The CDR3 reads CASSKCGVSSTGELFF. In DNA form, the CDR3 reads TGTGCCAGCAGCAAATGTGGGGTTAGTAGCACCGGGGAGCTGTTTTTT.

The chain joins TRBV11-2 to TRBJ2-7; maybe TRBD2 (5 bases). V lost 2 bases, J lost 2 bases, and 13 bases lay in between. CDR3 length equals 15 residues. Germline CDR1 and CDR2: SGHAT and FQNNGV. CDR3 residues: CASSLSQTIPYEQYF. The DNA for the CDR3 is TGTGCCAGCAGCTTATCCCAGACTATCCCCTACGAGCAGTACTTC.

This clonotype was seen more than once but under ten times. The gene calls are TRBV11-2 and TRBJ1-1; D gene ambiguous. Deletions cut 4 bases from V and 5 bases from J, with 11 bases between. The CDR3 sequence is 13 residues long. Germline V CDR1 and CDR2: SGHAT, FQNNGV. The chain's CDR3 is CASSSFGITEAFF. In nucleotides, the CDR3 is TGTGCCAGCAGCTCCTTCGGGATAACTGAAGCTTTCTTT.

The V call is TRBV6-1, the J call TRBJ2-1, with 9 bases matching TRBD1. The CDR3 covers 16 residues. Trimming took 5 bases from V and 3 from J; bases not matched to a gene: 8. Germline V gene data show CDR1 as MNHNS and CDR2 as SASEGT. CDR3 nucleotides: TGTGCCAGCAGTAAACGGACAGGGGTTGTCTACAATGAGCAGTTCTTC. It is translated as CASSKRTGVVYNEQFF.

The chain recombines TRBV11-1 with TRBJ1-1; D is uncertain. Between the trimmed V and J ends, which lost 1 base and 1 base, there was a span of 10 bases. This CDR3 is 15 amino acids long. The germline V gene has CDR1 SGHAT and CDR2 FQDESV (reference sequence). CDR3 region: CASSLGQTENTEAFF. CDR3 DNA: TGTGCCAGCAGCTTAGGTCAAACAGAGAACACTGAAGCTTTCTTT.

The gene calls are TRBV10-3 and TRBJ2-5, with 16 bases identical to TRBD2. This CDR3 has 18 amino acids. From germline, CDR1 is ENHRY and CDR2 SYGVKD. J gave up 0 bases and V 10 bases, and 11 bases lay outside the gene matches. CDR3 nucleotides: TGTGCCACTCGAACATCGGGACTAGCGGGAGGGTACCAAGAGACCCAGTACTTC. Its translation: CATRTSGLAGGYQETQYF.

The chain uses TRBV11-1 and TRBJ2-2; the D gene is possibly TRBD2 (6 bases). From germline, CDR1 is SGHAT and CDR2 FQDESV (reference sequence). Trimming took 1 base from V and 6 from J, leaving 6 bases between them. The CDR3 runs 13 residues. In DNA, the CDR3 is TGTGCCAGCAGCTTAGAGCGGGCCGGGGAGCTGTTTTTT. Translating it yields CASSLERAGELFF.

The rearrangement links TRBV10-3 to TRBJ2-7; weak D call: TRBD1 (6 bases). The germline V and J ends were trimmed by 6 bases and 0 bases, with 9 bases remaining between them. In germline, CDR1 is ENHRY, CDR2 SYGVKD. This CDR3 region has 13 residues. CDR3 DNA sequence: TGTGCCATCAGCCCACAGGGCTCCTACGAGCAGTACGTC. It codes for CAISPQGSYEQYV.